What follows describes a single TCR beta chain. The data were produced by immunoSEQ multiplex PCR, yet TCRdb's version contains in-frame clones alone and is incomplete. Of around 80,000 clones in the sample, 90% to 95% were seen once. This CDR3 has 17 residues. Trimming took 6 bases from V and 0 from J, leaving 19 bases between them. CDR1 and CDR2 from the germline V gene are LNHDA and SQIVND (reference sequence). This sample was included in a study of T cell changes during pregnancy in multiple sclerosis. The chain employs TRBV19 and TRBJ2-3; no reliable D call. Source: peripheral blood, taken before pregnancy. This sequence was found in a female donor with multiple sclerosis, enrolled in a pregnancy study. In nucleotides, the CDR3 is TGTGCCAGTAGCGTTTCCATGGCAACCCCTAGCACAGATACGCAGTATTTT. Amino acids: CASSVSMATPSTDTQYF.